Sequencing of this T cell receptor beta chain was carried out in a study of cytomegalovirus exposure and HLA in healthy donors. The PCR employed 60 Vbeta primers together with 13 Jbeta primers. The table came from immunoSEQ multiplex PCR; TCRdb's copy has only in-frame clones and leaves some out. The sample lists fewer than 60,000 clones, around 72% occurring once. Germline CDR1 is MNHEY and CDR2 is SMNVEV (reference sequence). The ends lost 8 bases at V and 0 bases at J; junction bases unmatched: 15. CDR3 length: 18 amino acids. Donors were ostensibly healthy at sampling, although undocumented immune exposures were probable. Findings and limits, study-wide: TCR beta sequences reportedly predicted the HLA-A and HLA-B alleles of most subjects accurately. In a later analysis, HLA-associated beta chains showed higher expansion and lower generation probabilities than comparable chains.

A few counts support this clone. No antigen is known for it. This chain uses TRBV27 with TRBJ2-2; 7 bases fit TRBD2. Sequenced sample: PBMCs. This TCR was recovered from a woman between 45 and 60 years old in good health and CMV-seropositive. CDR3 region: CASGPPFPGRANTGELFF. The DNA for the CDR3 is TGTGCCAGCGGCCCCCCATTTCCGGGGAGGGCGAACACCGGGGAGCTGTTTTTT.